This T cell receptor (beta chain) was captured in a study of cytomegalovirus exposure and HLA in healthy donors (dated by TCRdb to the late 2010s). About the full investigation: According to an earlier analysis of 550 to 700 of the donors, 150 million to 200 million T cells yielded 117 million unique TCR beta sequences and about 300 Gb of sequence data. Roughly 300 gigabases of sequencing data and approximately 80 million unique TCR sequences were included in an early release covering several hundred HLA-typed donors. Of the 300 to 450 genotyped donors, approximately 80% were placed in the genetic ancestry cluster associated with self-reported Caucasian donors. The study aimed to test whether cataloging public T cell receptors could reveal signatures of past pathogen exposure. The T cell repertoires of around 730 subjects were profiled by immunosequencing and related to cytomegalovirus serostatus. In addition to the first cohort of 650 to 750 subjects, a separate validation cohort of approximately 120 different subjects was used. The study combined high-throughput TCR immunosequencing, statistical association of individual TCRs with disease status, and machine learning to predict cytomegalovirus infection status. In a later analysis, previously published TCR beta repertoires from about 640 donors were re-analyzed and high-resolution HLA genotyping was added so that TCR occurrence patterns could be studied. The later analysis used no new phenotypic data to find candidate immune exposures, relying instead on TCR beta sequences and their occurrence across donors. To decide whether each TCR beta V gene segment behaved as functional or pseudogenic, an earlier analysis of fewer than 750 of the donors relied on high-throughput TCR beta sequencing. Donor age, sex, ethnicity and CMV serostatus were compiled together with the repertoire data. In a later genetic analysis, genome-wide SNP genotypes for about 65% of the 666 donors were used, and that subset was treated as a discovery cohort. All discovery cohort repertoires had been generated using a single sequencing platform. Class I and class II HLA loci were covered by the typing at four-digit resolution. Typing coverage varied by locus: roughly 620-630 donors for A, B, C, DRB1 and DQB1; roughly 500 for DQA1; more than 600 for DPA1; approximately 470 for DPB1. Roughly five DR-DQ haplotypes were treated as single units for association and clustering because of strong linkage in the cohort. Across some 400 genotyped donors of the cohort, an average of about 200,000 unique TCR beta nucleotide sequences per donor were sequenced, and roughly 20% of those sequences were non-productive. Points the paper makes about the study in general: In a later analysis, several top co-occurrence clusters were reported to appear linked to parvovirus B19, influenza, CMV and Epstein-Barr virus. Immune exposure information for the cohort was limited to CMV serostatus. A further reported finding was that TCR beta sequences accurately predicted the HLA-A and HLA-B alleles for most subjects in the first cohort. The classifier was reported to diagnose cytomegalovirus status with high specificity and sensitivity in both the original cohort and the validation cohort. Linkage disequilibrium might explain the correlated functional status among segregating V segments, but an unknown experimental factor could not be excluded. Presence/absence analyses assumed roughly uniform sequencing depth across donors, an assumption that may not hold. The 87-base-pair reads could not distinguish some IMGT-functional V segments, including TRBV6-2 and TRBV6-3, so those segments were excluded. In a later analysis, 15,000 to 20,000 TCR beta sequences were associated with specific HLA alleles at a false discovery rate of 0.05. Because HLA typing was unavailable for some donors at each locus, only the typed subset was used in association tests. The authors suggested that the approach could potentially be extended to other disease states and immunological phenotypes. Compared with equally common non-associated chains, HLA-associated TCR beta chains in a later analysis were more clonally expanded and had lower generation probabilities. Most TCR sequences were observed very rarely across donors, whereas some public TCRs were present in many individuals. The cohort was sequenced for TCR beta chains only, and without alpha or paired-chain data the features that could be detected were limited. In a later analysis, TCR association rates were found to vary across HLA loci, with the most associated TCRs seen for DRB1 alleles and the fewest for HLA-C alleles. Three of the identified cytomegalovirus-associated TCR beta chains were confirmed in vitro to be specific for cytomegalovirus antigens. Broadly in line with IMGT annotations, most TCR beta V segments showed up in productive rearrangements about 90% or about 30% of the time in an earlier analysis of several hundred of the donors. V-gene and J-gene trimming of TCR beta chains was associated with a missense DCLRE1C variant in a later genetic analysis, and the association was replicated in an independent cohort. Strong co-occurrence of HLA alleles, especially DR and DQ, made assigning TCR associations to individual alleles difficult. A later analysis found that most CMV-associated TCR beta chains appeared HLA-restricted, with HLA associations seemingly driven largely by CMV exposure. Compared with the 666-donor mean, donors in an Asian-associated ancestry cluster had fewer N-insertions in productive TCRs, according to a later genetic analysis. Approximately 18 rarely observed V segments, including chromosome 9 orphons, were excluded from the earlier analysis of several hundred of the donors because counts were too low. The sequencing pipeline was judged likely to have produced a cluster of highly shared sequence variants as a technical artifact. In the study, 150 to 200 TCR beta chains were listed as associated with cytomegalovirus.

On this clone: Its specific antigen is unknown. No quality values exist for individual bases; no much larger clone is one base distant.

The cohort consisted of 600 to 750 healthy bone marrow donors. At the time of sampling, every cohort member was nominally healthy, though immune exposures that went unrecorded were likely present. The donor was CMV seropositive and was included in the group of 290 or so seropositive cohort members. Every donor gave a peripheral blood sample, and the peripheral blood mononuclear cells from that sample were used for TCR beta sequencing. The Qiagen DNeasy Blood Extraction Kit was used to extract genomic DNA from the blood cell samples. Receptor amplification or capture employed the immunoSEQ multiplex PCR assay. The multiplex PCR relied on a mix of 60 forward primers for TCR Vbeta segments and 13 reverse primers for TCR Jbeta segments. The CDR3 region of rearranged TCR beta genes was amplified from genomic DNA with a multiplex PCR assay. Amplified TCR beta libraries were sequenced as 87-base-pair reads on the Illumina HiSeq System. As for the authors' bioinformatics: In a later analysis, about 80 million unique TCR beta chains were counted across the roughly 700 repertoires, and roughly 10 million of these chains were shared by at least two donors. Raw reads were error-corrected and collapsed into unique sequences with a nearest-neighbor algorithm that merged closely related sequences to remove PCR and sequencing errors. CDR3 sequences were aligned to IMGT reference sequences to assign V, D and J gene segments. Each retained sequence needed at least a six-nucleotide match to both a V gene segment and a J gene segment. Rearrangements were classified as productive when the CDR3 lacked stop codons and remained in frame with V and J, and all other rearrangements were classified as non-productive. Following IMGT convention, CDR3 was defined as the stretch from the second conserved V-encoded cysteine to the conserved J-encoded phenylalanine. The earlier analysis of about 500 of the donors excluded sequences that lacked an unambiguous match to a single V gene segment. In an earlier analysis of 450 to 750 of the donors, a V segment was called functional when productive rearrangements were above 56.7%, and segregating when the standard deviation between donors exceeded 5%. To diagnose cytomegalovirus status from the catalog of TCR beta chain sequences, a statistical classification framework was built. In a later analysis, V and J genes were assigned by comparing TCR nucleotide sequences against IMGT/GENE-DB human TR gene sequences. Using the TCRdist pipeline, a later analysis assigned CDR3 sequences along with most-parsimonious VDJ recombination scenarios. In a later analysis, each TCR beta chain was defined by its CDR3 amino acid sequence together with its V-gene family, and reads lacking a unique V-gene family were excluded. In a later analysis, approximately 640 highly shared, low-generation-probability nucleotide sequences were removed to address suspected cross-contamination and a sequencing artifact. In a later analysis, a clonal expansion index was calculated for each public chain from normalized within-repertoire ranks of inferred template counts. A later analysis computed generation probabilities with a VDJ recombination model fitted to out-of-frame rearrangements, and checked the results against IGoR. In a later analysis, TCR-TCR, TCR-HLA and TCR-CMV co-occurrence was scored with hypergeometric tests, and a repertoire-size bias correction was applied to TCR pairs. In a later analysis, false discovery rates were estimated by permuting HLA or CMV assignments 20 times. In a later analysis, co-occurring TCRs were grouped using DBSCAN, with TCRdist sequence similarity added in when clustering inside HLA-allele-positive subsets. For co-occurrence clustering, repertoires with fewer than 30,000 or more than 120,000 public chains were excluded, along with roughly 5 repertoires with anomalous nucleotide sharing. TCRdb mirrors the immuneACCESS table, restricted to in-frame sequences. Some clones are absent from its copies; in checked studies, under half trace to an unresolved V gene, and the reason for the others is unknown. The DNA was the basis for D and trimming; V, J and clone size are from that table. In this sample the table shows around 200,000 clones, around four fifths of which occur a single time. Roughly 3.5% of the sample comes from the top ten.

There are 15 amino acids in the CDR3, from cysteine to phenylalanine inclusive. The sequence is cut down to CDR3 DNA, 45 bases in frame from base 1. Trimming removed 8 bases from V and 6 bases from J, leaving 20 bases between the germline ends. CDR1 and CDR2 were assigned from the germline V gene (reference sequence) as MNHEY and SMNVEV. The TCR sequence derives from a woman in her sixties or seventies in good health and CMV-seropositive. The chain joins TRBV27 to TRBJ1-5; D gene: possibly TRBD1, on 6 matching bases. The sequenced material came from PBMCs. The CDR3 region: CASSGGIGFGQPQHF. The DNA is TGTGCCAGCTCTGGGGGCATAGGGTTCGGTCAGCCCCAGCATTTT.